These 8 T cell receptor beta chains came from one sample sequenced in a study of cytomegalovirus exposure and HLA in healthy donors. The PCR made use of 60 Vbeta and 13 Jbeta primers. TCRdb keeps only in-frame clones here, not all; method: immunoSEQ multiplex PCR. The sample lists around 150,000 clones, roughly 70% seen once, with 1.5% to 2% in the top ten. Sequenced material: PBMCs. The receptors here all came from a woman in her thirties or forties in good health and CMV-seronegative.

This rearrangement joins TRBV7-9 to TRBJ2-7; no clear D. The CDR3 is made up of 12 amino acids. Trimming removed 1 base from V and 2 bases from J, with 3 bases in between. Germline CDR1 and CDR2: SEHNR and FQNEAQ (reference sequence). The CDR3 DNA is TGTGCCAGCAGCTTAGTTACCTACGAGCAGTACTTC. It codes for CASSLVTYEQYF.

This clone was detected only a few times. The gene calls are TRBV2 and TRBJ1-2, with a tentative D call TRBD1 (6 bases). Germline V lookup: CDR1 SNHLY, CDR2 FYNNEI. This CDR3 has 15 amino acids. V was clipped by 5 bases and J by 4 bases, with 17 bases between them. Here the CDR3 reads CASSLMGGAGYGYTF. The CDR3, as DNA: TGTGCCAGCAGTCTCATGGGGGGGGCTGGCTATGGCTACACCTTC.

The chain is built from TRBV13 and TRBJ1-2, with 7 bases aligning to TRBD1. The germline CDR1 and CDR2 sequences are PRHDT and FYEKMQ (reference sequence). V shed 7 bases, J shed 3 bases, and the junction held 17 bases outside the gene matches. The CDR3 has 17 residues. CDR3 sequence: CASTPRTTGPVHYGYTF. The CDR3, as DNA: TGTGCCAGCACCCCCCGGACGACAGGGCCGGTCCACTATGGCTACACCTTC.

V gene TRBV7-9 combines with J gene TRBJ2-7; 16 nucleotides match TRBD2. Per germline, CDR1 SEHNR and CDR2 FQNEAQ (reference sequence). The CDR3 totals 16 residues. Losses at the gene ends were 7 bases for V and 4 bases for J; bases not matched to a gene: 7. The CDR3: CASKRGLAGGPYEQYF. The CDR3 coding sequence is TGTGCCAGCAAGAGGGGACTAGCGGGAGGGCCGTACGAGCAGTACTTC. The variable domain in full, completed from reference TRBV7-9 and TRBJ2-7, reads DTGVSQNPRHKITKRGQNVTFRCDPISEHNRLYWYRQTLGQGPEFLTYFQNEAQLEKSRLLSDRFSAERPKGSFSTLEIQRTEQGDSAMYLCASKRGLAGGPYEQYFGPGTRLTVT.

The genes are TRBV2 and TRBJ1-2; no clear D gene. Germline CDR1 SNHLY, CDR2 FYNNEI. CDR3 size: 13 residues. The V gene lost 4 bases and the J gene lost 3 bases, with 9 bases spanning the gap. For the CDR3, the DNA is TGTGCCAGCAGTGCGTCCGTATACTATGGCTACACCTTC. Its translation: CASSASVYYGYTF.

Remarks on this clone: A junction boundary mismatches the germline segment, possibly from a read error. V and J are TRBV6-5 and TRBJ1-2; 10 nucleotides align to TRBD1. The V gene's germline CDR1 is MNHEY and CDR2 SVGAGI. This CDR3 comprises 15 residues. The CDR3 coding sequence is TGTGCCAGCAGCTACTCCACCGGGACAGGGGAAAGCTACACCTTC. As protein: CASSYSTGTGESYTF.

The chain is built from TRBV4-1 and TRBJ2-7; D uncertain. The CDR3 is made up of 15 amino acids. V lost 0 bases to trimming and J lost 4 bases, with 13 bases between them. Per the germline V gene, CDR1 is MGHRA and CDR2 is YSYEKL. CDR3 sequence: CASSQDPTAMYEQYF. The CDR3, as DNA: TGCGCCAGCAGCCAAGATCCCACCGCGATGTACGAGCAGTACTTC.

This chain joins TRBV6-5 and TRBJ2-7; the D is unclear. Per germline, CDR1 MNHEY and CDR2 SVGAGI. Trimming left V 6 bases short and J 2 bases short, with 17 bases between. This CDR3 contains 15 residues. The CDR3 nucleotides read TGTGCCAGCAGGCGCCTGTACTCGCGCGCCTACGAGCAGTACTTC. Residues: CASRRLYSRAYEQYF.